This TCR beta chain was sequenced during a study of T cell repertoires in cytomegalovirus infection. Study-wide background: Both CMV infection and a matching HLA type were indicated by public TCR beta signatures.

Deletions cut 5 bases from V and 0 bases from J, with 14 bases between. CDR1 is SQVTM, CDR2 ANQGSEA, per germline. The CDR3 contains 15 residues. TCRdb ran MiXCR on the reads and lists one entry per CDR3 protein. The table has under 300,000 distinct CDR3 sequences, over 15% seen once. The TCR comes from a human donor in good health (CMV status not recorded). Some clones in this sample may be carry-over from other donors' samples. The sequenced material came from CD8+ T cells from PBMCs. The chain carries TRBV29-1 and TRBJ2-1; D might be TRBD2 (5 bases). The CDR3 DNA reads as TGCAGCGTTCATGATGGAGAGGGCTCCTACAATGAGCAGTTCTTC. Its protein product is CSVHDGEGSYNEQFF.